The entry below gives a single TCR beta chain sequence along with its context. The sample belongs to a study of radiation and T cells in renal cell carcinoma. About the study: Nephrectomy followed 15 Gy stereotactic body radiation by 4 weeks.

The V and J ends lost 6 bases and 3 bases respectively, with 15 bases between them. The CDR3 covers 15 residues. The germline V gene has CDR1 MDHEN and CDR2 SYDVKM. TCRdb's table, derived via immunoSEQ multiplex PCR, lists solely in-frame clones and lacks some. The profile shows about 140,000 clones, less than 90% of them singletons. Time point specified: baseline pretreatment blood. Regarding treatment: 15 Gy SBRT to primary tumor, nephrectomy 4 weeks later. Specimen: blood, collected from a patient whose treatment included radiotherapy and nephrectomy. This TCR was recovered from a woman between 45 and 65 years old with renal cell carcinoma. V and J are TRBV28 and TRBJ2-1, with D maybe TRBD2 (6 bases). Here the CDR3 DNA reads TGTGCCAGCAGCCCTGAGGGTAGCGGCTACAATGAGCAGTTCTTC. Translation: CASSPEGSGYNEQFF.